The clone carrying this T cell receptor (beta chain) was observed at least ten times. TCRdb re-derived calls from the RT-PCR reads in MiXCR, one entry per CDR3 protein. Among more than 600,000 distinct CDR3 sequences listed, 13% to 15% were seen once. Germline V CDR1 and CDR2: ENHRY, SYGVKD. The CDR3 length is 15 residues. V shed 4 bases and J 7 bases; nucleotides not matched to a gene: 7. This clonotype was obtained from a female donor in good health, serving as a healthy control. Sequenced sample: memory CD4+ T cells from blood. The chain carries TRBV10-3 and TRBJ2-1, with 10 bases aligning to TRBD2. CDR3 DNA: TGTGCCATCAGTGCTCGGGGACTAGCGCCTAATGAGCAGTTCTTC. Its translation is CAISARGLAPNEQFF.